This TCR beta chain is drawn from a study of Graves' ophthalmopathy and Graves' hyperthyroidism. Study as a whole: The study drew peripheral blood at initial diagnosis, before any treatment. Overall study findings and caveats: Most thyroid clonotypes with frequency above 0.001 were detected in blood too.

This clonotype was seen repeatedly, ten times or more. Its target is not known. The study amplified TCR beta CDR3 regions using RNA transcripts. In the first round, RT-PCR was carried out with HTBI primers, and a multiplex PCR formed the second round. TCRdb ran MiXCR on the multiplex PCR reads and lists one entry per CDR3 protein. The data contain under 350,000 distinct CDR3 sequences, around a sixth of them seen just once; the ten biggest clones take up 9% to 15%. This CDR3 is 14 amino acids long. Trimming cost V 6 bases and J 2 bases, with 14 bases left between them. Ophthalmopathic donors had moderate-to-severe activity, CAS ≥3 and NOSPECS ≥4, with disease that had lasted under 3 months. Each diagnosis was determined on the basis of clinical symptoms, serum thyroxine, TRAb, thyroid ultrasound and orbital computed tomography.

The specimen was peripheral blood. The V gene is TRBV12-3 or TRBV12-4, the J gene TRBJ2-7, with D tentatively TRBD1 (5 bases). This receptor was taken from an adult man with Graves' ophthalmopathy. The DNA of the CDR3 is TGTGCCAGCAGCCCCCAGGGCGGACCCTACGAGCAGTACTTC. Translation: CASSPQGGPYEQYF.